This T cell receptor (beta chain) was sequenced in a study of blood T cell repertoires in COVID-19. Study as a whole: Italy, Spain and the United States were the sources of the convalescent and acute COVID-19 samples.

Repertoires were generated with immunoSEQ multiplex PCR, while TCRdb's copy carries only in-frame clones and drops some. The sample has about 430,000 clones, over 75% seen once. The ends were cut back, 6 bases at V and 0 bases at J, with 13 bases in the middle. Germline CDR1 and CDR2: SGHNT and YYREEE (reference sequence). This CDR3 is 14 amino acids long. The sample was PBMCs or T cells enriched from blood (not recorded which). This TCR derives from a man aged 25-45 years who had recovered from COVID-19. The rearrangement uses TRBV5-4 and TRBJ2-7; possibly TRBD2 for D (6 bases). The CDR3 here is CASTRGGNSYEQYF. DNA for the CDR3: TGTGCCAGCACCCGTGGAGGGAACTCCTACGAGCAGTACTTC. The full variable domain, rest sourced from reference TRBV5-4 and TRBJ2-7, is ETGVTQSPTHLIKTRGQQVTLRCSSQSGHNTVSWYQQALGQGPQFIFQYYREEENGRGNFPPRFSGLQFPNYSSELNVNALELDDSALYLCASTRGGNSYEQYFGPGTRLTVT.